This T cell receptor (beta chain) appears in the sequencing data of a study of vaccination effects on CD4 cells after COVID-19. The CDR3 has 14 residues. Germline CDR1 and CDR2: SGHTA and FQGNSA. V dropped 8 bases and J dropped 5 bases, with 17 bases sitting between them. Following culture for about 11 days, CD4+ T cells were isolated. Comments on this clone: The antigen is not known.

Clones were sequenced by immunoSEQ multiplex PCR, and TCRdb holds only the in-frame ones, with some missing. The data hold more than 45,000 clones, with 70% to 80% observed a single time. The chain combines TRBV7-2 with TRBJ2-3; a possible D gene is TRBD2 (5 bases). The receptor was derived from a human donor who had a prior SARS-CoV-2 infection. Sample: CD4+ T cells from PBMCs cultured without peptide, taken before COVID-19 vaccination. The chain's CDR3 is CASLRAAWGDTQYF. CDR3 bases: TGTGCCAGCCTGAGGGCTGCCTGGGGAGATACGCAGTATTTT.